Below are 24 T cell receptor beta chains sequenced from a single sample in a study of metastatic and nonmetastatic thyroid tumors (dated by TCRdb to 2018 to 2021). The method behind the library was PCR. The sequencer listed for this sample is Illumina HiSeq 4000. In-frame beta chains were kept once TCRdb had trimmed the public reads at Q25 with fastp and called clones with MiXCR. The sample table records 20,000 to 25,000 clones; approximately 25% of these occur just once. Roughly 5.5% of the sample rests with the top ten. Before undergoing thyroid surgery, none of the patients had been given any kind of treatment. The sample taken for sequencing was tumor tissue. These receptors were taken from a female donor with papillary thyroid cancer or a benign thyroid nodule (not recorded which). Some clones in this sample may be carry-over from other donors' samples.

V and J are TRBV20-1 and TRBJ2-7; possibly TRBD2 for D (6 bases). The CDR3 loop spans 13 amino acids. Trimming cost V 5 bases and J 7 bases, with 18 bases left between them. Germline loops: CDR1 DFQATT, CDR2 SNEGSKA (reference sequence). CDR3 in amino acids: CSAHSEGGREQYF. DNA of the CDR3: TGCAGTGCTCATAGCGAAGGAGGGCGTGAGCAGTACTTC.

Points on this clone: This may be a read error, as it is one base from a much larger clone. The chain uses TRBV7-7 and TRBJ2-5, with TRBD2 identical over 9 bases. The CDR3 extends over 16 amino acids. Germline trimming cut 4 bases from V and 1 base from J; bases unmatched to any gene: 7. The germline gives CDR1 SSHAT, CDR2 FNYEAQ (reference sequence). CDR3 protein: CASSSGLAWVQETQYF. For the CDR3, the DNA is TGTGCCAGCAGCTCCGGACTAGCGTGGGTCCAAGAGACCCAGTACTTC. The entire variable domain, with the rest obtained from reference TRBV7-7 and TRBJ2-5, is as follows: GAGVSQSPRYKVTKRGQDVTLRCDPISSHATLYWYQQALGQGPEFLTYFNYEAQPDKSGLPSDRFSAERPEGSISTLTIQRTEQRDSAMYRCASSSGLAWVQETQYFGPGTRLLVL.

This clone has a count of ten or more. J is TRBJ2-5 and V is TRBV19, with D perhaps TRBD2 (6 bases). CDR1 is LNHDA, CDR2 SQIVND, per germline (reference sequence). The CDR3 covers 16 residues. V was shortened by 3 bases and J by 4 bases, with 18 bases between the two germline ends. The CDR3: CASSIGGVGGRETQYF. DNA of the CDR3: TGTGCCAGTAGTATCGGCGGGGTGGGAGGTCGAGAGACCCAGTACTTC.

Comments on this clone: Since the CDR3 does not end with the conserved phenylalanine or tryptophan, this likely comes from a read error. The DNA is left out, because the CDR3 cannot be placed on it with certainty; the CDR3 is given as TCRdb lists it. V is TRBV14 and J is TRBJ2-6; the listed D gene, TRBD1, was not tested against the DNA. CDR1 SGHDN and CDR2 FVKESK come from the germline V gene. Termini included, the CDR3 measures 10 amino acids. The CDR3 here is CASSQVIAGQ.

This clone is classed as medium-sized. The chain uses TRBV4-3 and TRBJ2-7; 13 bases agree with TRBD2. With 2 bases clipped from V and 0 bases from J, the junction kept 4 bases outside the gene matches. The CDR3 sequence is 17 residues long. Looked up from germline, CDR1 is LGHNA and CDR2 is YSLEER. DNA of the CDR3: TGCGCCAGCAGCCAAACAACTAGCGGGGGGGACTCCTACGAGCAGTACTTC. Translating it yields CASSQTTSGGDSYEQYF.

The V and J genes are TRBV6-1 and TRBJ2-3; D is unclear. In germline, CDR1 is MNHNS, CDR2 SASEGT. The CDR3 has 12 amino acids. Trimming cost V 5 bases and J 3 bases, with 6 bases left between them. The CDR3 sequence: CASSPQTDTQYF. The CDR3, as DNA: TGTGCCAGCAGTCCACAGACAGATACGCAGTATTTT.

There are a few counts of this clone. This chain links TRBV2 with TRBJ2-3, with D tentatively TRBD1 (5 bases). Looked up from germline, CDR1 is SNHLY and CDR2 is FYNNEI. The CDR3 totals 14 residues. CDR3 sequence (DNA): TGTGAAAGCAGGCAGGGTTTTCAGGTAGATACGCAGTATTTT. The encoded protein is CESRQGFQVDTQYF.

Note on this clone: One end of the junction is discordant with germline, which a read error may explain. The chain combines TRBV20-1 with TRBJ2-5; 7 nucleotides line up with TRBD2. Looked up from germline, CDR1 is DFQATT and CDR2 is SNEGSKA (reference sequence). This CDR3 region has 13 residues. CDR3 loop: CSVSWTRGGTHYF. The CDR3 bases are TGCAGTGTCTCCTGGACTCGGGGAGGGACCCATTACTTC.

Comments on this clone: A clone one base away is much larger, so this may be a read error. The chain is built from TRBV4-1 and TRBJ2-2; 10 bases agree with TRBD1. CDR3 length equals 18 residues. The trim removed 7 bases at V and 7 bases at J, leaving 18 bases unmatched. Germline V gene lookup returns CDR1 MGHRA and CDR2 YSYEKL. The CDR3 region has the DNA TGCGCCAGCATCCCCCTTGGGGGTGGGACAGGGGTGGACGGGGAGCTGTTTTTT. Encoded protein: CASIPLGGGTGVDGELFF.

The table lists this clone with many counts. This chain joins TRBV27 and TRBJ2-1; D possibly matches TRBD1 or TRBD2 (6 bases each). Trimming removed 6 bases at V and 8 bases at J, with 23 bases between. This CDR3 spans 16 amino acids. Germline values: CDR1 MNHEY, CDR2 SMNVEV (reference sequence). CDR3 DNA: TGTGCCAGCAGGGGTGATGTGGGCGCGGGACAAGATGAGCAGTTCTTC. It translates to CASRGDVGAGQDEQFF.

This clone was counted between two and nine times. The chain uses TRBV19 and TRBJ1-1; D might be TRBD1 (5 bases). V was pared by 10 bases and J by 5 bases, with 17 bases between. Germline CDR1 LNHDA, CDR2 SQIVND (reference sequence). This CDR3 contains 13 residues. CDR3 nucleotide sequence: TGTGCCAATAGGGCGGGACCTGGGACTGAAGCTTTCTTT. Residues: CANRAGPGTEAFF.

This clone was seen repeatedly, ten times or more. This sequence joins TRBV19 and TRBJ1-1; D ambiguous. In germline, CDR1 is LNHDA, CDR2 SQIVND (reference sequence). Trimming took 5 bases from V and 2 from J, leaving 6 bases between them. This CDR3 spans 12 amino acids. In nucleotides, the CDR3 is TGTGCCAGTAGTTTGAGTAACACTGAAGCTTTCTTT. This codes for CASSLSNTEAFF.

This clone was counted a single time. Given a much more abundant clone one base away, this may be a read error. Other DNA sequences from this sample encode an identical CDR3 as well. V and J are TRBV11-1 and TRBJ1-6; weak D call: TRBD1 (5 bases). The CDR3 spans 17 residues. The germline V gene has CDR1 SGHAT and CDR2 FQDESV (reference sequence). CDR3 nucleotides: TGTGCCAGCAGCCCCCGGATTGGGGACTCGTATAACTCACCCCTCCACTTT. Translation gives CASSPRIGDSYNSPLHF.

This chain's CDR3 is CASSVRVLAGELFF. The CDR3 region has the DNA TGTGCCAGCAGCGTCAGGGTTTTGGCCGGGGAGCTGTTTTTT. The chain employs TRBV9 and TRBJ2-2; a weak D match, TRBD1 (5 bases). V was clipped by 2 bases and J by 6 bases, with 11 bases between them. This CDR3 is built from 14 residues. Germline lookup yields CDR1 SGDLS and CDR2 YYNGEE.

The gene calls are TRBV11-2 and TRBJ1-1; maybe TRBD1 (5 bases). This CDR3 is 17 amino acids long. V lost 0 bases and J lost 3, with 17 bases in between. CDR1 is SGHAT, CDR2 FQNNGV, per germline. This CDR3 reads CASSLDRPGHTDTEAFF. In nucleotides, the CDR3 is TGTGCCAGCAGCTTAGATCGGCCAGGGCACACGGACACTGAAGCTTTCTTT.

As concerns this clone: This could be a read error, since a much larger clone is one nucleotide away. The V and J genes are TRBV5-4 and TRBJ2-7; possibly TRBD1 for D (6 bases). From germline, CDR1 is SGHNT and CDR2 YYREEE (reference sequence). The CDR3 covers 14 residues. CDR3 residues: CAGSSGHETYEQYF. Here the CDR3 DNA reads TGTGCCGGCAGCTCGGGACATGAAACCTACGAGCAGTACTTC.

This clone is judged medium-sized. The CDR3 DNA follows: TGTGCCAGCAGTGACCCCCGGGACGGAGCCTACGAGCAGTACTTC. Protein product: CASSDPRDGAYEQYF. The V and J genes are TRBV2 and TRBJ2-7; possibly TRBD1 or TRBD2 for D (5 bases each). Germline CDR1 is SNHLY and CDR2 is FYNNEI. Deletions cut 3 bases from V and 2 bases from J, with 14 bases between. The CDR3 runs 15 residues.

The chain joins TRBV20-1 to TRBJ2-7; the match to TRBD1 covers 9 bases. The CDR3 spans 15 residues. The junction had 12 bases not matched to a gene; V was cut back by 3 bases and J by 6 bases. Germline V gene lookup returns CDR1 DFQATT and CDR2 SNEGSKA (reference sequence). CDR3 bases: TGCAGTGCTAGGGATCCGGGACAGGGCTTCGGCGAGCAGTACTTC. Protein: CSARDPGQGFGEQYF.

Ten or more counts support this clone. This CDR3 is CASSYMRLAGSNEQFF. CDR3 nucleotides: TGTGCCAGCAGTTACATGCGACTAGCGGGGAGCAATGAGCAGTTCTTC. The rearrangement links TRBV6-5 to TRBJ2-1, with 11 positions matching TRBD2. From germline, CDR1 is MNHEY and CDR2 SVGAGI. V trimming: 2 bases; J trimming: 6 bases; junction bases outside the gene matches: 6. This CDR3 contains 16 residues.

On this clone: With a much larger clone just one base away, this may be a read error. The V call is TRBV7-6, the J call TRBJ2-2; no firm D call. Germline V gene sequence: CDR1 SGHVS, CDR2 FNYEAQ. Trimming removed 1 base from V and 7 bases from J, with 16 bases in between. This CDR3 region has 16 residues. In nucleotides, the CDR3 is TGTGCCAGCAGCTTAGTAGGATTTGGTCATGGCGGGGAGCTGTTTTTT. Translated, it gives CASSLVGFGHGGELFF.

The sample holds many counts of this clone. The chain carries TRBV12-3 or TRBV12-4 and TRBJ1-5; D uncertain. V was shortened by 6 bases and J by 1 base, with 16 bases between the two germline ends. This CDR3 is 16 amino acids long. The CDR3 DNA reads TGTGCCAGCAGCTCCCCTCCGGGCCCCAGCAATCAGCCCCAGCATTTT. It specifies CASSSPPGPSNQPQHF.

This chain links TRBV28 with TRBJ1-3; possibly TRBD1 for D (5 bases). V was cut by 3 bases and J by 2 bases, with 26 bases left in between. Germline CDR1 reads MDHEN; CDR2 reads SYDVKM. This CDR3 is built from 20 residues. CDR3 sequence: CASSFGLHWGLGAPGNTIYF. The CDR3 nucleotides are TGTGCCAGCAGTTTTGGTTTGCATTGGGGACTTGGGGCCCCTGGAAACACCATATATTTT. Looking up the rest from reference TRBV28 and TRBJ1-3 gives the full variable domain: DVKVTQSSRYLVKRTGEKVFLECVQDMDHENMFWYRQDPGLGLRLIYFSYDVKMKEKGDIPEGYSVSREKKERFSLILESASTNQTSMYLCASSFGLHWGLGAPGNTIYFGEGSWLTVV.

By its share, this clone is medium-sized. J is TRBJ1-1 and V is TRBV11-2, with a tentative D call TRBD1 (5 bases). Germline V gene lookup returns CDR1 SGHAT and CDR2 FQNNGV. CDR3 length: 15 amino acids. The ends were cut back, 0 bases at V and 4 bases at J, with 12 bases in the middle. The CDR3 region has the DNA TGTGCCAGCAGCTTAGATTATGTGGGGGGCACTGAAGCTTTCTTT. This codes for CASSLDYVGGTEAFF.

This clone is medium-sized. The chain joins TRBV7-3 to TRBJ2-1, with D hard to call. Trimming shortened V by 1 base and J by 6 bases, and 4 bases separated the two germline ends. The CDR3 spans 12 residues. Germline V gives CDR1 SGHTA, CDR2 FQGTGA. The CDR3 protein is CASSLSGNEQFF. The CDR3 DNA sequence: TGTGCCAGCAGCTTAAGCGGCAATGAGCAGTTCTTC.